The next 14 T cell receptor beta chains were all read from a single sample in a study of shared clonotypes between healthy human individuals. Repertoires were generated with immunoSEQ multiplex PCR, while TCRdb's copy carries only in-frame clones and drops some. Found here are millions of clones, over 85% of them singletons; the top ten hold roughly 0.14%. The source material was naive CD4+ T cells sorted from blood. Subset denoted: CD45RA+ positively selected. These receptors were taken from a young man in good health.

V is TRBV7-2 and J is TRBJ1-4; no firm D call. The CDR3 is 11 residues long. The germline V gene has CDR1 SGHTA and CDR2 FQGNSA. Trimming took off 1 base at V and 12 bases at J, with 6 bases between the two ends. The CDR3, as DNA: TGTGCCAGCAGCTTAGGTATTGAACTGTTTTTT. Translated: CASSLGIELFF.

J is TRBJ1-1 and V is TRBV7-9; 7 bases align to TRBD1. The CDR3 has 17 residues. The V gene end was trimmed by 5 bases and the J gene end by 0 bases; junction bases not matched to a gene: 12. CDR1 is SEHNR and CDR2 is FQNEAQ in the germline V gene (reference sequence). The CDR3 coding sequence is TGTGCCAGCAGCCCACTACTCGGGACAGACATGAACACTGAAGCTTTCTTT. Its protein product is CASSPLLGTDMNTEAFF. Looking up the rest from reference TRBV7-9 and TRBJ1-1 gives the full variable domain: DTGVSQNPRHKITKRGQNVTFRCDPISEHNRLYWYRQTLGQGPEFLTYFQNEAQLEKSRLLSDRFSAERPKGSFSTLEIQRTEQGDSAMYLCASSPLLGTDMNTEAFFGQGTRLTVV.

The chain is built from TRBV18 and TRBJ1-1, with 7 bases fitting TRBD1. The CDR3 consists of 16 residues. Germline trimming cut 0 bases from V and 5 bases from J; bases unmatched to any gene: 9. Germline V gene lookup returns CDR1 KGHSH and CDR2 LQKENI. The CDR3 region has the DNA TGTGCCAGCTCACCACCGCCAGGGGGTCTCAGGACTGAAGCTTTCTTT. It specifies CASSPPPGGLRTEAFF.

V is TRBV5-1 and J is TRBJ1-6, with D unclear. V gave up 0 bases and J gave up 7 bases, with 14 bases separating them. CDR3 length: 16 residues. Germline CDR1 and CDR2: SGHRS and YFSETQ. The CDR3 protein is CASSLVPPGPNSPLHF. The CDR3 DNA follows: TGCGCCAGCAGCTTGGTCCCTCCCGGCCCCAATTCACCCCTCCACTTT.

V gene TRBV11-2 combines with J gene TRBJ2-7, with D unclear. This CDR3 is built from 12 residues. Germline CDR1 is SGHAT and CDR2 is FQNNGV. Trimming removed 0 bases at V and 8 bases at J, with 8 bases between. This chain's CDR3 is CASSLDRYKQYF. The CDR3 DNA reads TGTGCCAGCAGCTTAGACCGTTATAAGCAGTACTTC.

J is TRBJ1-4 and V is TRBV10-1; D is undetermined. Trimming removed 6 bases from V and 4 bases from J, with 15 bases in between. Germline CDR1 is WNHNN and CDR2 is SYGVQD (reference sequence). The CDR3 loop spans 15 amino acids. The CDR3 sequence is CASSPVGLVNEKLFF. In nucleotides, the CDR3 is TGCGCCAGCAGCCCAGTTGGGTTGGTTAATGAAAAACTGTTTTTT.

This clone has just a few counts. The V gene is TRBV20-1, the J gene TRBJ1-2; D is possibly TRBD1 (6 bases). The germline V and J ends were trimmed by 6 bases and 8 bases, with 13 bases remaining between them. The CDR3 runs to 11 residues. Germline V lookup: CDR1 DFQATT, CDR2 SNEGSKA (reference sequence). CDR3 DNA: TGCAGTGCGGATCGGGACAACGGCTACACCTTC. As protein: CSADRDNGYTF.

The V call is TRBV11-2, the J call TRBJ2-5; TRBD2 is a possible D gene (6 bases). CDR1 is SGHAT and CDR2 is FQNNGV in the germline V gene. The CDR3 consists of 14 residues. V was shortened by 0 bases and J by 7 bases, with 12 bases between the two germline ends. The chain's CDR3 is CASSLDGTVGTQYF. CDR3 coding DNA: TGTGCCAGCAGCTTAGATGGGACTGTTGGGACCCAGTACTTC.

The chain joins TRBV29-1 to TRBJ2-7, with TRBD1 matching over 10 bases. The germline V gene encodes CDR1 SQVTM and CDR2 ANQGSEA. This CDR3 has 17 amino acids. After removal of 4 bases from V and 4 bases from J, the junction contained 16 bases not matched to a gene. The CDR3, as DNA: TGCAGCGTTGTCAAGCCCCAGGAGAGGGACAGGGGTTACGAGCAGTACTTC. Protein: CSVVKPQERDRGYEQYF.

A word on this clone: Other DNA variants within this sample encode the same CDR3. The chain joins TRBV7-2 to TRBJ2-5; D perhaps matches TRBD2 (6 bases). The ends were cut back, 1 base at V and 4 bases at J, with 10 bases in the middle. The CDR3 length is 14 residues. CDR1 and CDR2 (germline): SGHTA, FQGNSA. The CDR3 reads CASSLGGSGETQYF. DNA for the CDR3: TGTGCCAGCAGCTTAGGGGGTAGCGGAGAGACCCAGTACTTC.

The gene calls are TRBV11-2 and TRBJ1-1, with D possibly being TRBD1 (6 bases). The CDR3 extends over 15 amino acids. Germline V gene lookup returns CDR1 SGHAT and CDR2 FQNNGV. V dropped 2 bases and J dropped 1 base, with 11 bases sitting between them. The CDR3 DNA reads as TGTGCCAGCAGCTTATGGGGGGCTGGGAACACTGAAGCTTTCTTT. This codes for CASSLWGAGNTEAFF. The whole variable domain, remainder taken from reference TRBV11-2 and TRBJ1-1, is EAGVAQSPRYKIIEKRQSVAFWCNPISGHATLYWYQQILGQGPKLLIQFQNNGVVDDSQLPKDRFSAERLKGVDSTLKIQPAKLEDSAVYLCASSLWGAGNTEAFFGQGTRLTVV.

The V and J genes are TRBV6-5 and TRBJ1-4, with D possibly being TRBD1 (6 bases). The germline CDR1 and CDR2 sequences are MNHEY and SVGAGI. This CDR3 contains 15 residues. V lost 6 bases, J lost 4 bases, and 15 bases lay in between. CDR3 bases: TGTGCCAGCAGAGGAAGACAGGCTAATAATGAAAAACTGTTTTTT. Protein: CASRGRQANNEKLFF.

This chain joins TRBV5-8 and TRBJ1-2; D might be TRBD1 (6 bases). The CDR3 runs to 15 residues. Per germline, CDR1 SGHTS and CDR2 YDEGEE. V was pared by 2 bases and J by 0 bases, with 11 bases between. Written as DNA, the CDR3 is TGTGCCAGCAGCTTTACGGGGGCCGCTAACTATGGCTACACCTTC. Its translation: CASSFTGAANYGYTF.

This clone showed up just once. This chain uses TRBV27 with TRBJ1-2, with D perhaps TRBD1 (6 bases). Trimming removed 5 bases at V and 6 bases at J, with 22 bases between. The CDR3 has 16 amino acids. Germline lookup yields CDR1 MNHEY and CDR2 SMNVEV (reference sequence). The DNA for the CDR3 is TGTGCCAGCAGTCCAATTAGGGGGGGAGTTCGCGATGGCTACACCTTC. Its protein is CASSPIRGGVRDGYTF.